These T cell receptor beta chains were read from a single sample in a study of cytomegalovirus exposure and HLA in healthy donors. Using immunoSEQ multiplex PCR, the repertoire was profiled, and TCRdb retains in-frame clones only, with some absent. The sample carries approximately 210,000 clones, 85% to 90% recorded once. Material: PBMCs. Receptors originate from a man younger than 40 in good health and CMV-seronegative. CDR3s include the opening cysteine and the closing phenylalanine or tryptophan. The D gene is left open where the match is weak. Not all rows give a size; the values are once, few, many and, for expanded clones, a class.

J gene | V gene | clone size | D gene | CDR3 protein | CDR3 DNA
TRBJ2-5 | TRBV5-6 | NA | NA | CASSLRRETQYF | TGTGCCAGCAGTCTTCGTCGGGAGACCCAGTACTTC
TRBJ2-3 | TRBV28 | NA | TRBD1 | CASRTGADTQYF | TGTGCCAGCCGCACAGGGGCAGATACGCAGTATTTT
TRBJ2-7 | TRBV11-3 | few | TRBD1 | CASSLGGTGTYEQYF | TGTGCCAGCAGCTTAGGTGGGACAGGGACCTACGAGCAGTACTTC
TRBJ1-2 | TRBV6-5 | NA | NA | CASSYSEDSSYGYTF | TGTGCCAGCAGTTACTCTGAGGACTCCTCCTATGGCTACACCTTC
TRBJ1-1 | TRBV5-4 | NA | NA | CASSLQNTEAFF | TGTGCCAGCAGCTTACAGAACACTGAAGCTTTCTTT
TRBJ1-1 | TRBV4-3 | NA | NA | CASSQAGNTEAFF | TGCGCCAGCAGCCAAGCAGGGAACACTGAAGCTTTCTTT
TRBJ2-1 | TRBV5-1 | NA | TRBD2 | CASFAGDEQFF | TGCGCCAGCTTTGCGGGGGATGAGCAGTTCTTC
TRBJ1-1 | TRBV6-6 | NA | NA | CASRGFQGTDTEAFF | TGTGCCAGCCGGGGTTTCCAGGGGACGGACACTGAAGCTTTCTTT
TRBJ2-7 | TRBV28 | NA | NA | CASSPYGQRYEQYF | TGTGCCAGCAGTCCCTACGGACAGCGCTACGAGCAGTACTTC
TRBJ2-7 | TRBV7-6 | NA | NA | CASSLGQGGEQYF | TGTGCCAGCAGCTTAGGACAGGGAGGCGAGCAGTACTTC
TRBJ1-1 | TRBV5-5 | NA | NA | CASSLVQLNTEAFF | TGTGCCAGCAGCTTGGTGCAGTTGAACACTGAAGCTTTCTTT
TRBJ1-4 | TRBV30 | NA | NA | CAWNSRGVGEKLFF | TGTGCCTGGAATTCCAGGGGAGTGGGTGAAAAACTGTTTTTT
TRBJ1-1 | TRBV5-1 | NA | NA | CASSPSRQRTEAFF | TGCGCCAGCAGTCCTAGTCGGCAACGGACTGAAGCTTTCTTT
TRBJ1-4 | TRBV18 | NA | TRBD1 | CASGTDNEKLFF | TGTGCCAGCGGGACAGATAATGAAAAACTGTTTTTT
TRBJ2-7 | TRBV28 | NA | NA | CASSLGGRGYEQYF | TGTGCCAGCAGTTTAGGTGGCAGGGGTTACGAGCAGTACTTC
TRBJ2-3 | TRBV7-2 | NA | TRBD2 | CASSGTSTVDTQYF | TGTGCCAGCAGCGGGACTAGTACTGTAGATACGCAGTATTTT
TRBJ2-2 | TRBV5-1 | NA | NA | CASSHNEQDTGELFF | TGCGCCAGCAGCCATAACGAACAGGACACCGGGGAGCTGTTTTTT
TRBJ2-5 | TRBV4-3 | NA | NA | CASSQEGLQAQYF | TGCGCCAGCAGCCAAGAGGGCCTTCAGGCCCAGTACTTC
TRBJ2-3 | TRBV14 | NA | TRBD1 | CASSPPRQGLPDTQYF | TGTGCCAGCAGCCCGCCGAGACAGGGATTACCAGATACGCAGTATTTT
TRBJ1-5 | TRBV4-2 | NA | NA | CASSQRDGFGQPQHF | TGTGCCAGCAGCCAGCGGGACGGCTTTGGGCAGCCCCAGCATTTT
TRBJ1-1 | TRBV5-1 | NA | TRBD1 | CASSLGTGSMNTEAFF | TGCGCCAGCAGCTTGGGGACAGGGAGCATGAACACTGAAGCTTTCTTT
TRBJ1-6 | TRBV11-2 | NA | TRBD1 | CASSLDFSGGHSPLHF | TGTGCCAGCAGCTTAGATTTCTCAGGGGGCCATTCACCCCTCCACTTT
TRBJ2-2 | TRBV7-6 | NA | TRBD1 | CASSLSWTPPGQTQDGELFF | TGTGCCAGCAGCTTATCCTGGACCCCTCCGGGACAGACTCAGGACGGGGAGCTGTTTTTT
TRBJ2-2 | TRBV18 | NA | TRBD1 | CASFSPGQALTGELFF | TGTGCCAGCTTTTCGCCGGGACAGGCCCTCACCGGGGAGCTGTTTTTT
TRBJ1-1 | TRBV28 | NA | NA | CASSLLFTEAFF | TGTGCCAGCAGTTTATTATTTACTGAAGCTTTCTTT
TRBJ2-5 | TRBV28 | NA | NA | CASSSQDRKETQYF | TGTGCCAGCAGTTCTCAGGACAGAAAAGAGACCCAGTACTTC
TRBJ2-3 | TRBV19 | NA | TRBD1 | CASSYLGQGSTDTQYF | TGTGCCAGTAGCTACTTGGGACAGGGGAGCACAGATACGCAGTATTTT
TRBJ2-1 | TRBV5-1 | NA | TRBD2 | CASSLRLAGDYNEQFF | TGCGCCAGCAGCTTACGACTAGCGGGTGACTACAATGAGCAGTTCTTC
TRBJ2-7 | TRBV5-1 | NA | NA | CASSPRHRGPEQYF | TGCGCCAGCAGCCCCCGCCACCGCGGCCCCGAGCAGTACTTC
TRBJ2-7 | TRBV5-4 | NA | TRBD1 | CASSLSGTGGLEQYF | TGTGCCAGCAGCCTATCCGGGACAGGCGGCCTGGAGCAGTACTTC
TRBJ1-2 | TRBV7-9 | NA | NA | CASSPRQALLYGYTF | TGTGCCAGCAGCCCCCGACAAGCTTTACTCTATGGCTACACCTTC
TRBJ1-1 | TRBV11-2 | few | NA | CASSLERGPDTEAFF | TGTGCCAGCAGCTTAGAGCGTGGTCCGGACACTGAAGCTTTCTTT
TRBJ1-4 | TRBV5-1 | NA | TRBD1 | CASSRDRGEKLFF | TGCGCCAGCAGCCGGGACAGAGGTGAAAAACTGTTTTTT
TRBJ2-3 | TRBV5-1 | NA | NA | CASSSYRVPTDTQYF | TGCGCCAGCAGTTCGTACAGGGTCCCCACAGATACGCAGTATTTT
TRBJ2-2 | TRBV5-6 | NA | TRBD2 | CASSFTGLDINTYTGELFF | TGTGCCAGCAGCTTCACGGGACTAGACATCAACACCTACACCGGGGAGCTGTTTTTT
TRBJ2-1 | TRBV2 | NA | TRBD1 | CASSKTGVDEQFF | TGTGCCAGCAGCAAGACAGGGGTCGATGAGCAGTTCTTC
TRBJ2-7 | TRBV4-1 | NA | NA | CASSQKTDPYEQYF | TGCGCCAGCAGCCAAAAGACAGATCCCTACGAGCAGTACTTC
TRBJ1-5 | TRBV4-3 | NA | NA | CASSQDQISNSNQPQHF | TGCGCCAGCAGCCAAGACCAGATAAGTAATAGCAATCAGCCCCAGCATTTT
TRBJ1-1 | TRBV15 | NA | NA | CATSRKAVTEAFF | TGTGCCACCTCGCGAAAGGCGGTCACTGAAGCTTTCTTT
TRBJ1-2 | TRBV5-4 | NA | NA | CASSLTNYGYTF | TGTGCCAGCAGCCTTACTAACTATGGCTACACCTTC